Listed below are T cell receptor beta chains from one sample, sequenced in a study of technical replicates of blood from several donors. Sequenced by immunoSEQ multiplex PCR; TCRdb stores in-frame clones only, minus some. The sample shows about 73,000 clones, roughly 90% of them seen only once. The source material was PBMCs. The receptors here all came from a human donor in good health. Some clones in this sample may be carry-over from other donors' samples. Each CDR3 is given without its conserved first and last residue. D genes are given only for firm matches.

>TRBV12-5|TRBJ2-3|-
ASARGTDTQY
>TRBV10-3|TRBJ1-2|TRBD1
AISGRGQGDYGYT
>TRBV2|TRBJ1-2|TRBD1
ASSEAGDRYDGYT
>TRBV5-1|TRBJ2-5|-
ASSLVGDAETQY
>TRBV14|TRBJ1-2|TRBD1
ASSSRDRFYGYT
>TRBV25-1|TRBJ2-3|TRBD2
ASSELAGAVDTQY
>TRBV5-4|TRBJ2-1|TRBD1
ASSPEGTALYEQF
>TRBV4-3|TRBJ1-2|-
ASTPGAGDFYGYT
>TRBV9|TRBJ2-1|TRBD2
ASNNKMRGLEASEQF
>TRBV27|TRBJ1-2|-
ASIGVSGYT
>TRBV4-2|TRBJ2-7|TRBD1
ASSQESGGGEQY
>TRBV6-5|TRBJ2-3|-
ASRSGVRTDTQY
>TRBV30|TRBJ2-1|-
AWTRGRSYNEQF
>TRBV14|TRBJ1-2|TRBD1
ASSYATGGLFNYGYT
>TRBV12-5|TRBJ2-1|TRBD2
ASGPSRASGLFNEQF
>TRBV12-5|TRBJ1-4|TRBD1
ASGLARTGYNEKLF
>TRBV5-1|TRBJ2-6|-
ASSLGQAGANVLT
>TRBV30|TRBJ2-3|-
ACGEGDPSTDTQY
>TRBV7-2|TRBJ2-7|TRBD2
ASRSGNSYEQY
>TRBV4-3|TRBJ2-3|-
ASSQVSTGSTDTQY
>TRBV27|TRBJ2-6|TRBD1
ASSSWDSSGANVLT
>TRBV19|TRBJ1-5|-
ASETGPNQPQH
>TRBV7-6|TRBJ2-7|-
ASSPRVRRYEQY
>TRBV21-1|TRBJ2-5|-
ASSTHRRAYQETQY
>TRBV7-8|TRBJ2-3|-
ASSPQGTDTQY
>TRBV2|TRBJ2-1|TRBD2
ASSEVGLAGGLNNEQF
>TRBV9|TRBJ2-1|TRBD2
ASSVTTTSGAYNEQF
>TRBV7-3|TRBJ2-1|TRBD2
ASSLTSDGTTYNEQF
>TRBV19|TRBJ1-4|-
ASTIGGVNEKLF